A single sample is the source of the 22 T cell receptor beta chains below, sequenced in a study of T cell changes during pregnancy in multiple sclerosis. TCRdb's copy holds only in-frame clones and misses some; the assay was immunoSEQ multiplex PCR. The sample yields about 110,000 clones, roughly 89% seen once. The sample consisted of peripheral blood, taken before pregnancy. The origin of the receptors is a female donor with multiple sclerosis, enrolled in a pregnancy study.

In this sample, this clone turned up once. The chain recombines TRBV6-5 with TRBJ1-4; D uncertain. The germline gives CDR1 MNHEY, CDR2 SVGAGI. Trimming cost V 5 bases and J 7 bases, with 14 bases left between them. This CDR3 contains 14 residues. CDR3 protein: CASSAWISGEKLFF. CDR3 sequence (DNA): TGTGCCAGCAGTGCGTGGATAAGCGGTGAAAAACTGTTTTTT.

The genes are TRBV27 and TRBJ1-2, with D possibly being TRBD1 (5 bases). The CDR3 length is 16 residues. Germline assignment: CDR1 MNHEY and CDR2 SMNVEV (reference sequence). Trimming removed 0 bases from V and 4 bases from J, with 15 bases in between. This CDR3 reads CASSLSGRGGGYGYTF. The CDR3 region has the DNA TGTGCCAGCAGTTTATCCGGGAGGGGAGGAGGCTATGGCTACACCTTC.

The gene calls are TRBV9 and TRBJ2-3; the match to TRBD2 covers 10 bases. The V and J ends lost 0 bases and 4 bases, in that order; junction bases with no gene match: 2. The CDR3 is made up of 15 amino acids. Germline CDR1 and CDR2: SGDLS and YYNGEE. The CDR3 loop is CASSVAGLAADTQYF. The CDR3 DNA reads TGTGCCAGCAGCGTAGCTGGACTAGCGGCAGATACGCAGTATTTT.

V gene TRBV12-2 combines with J gene TRBJ1-5. TRBV12-2 is designated a pseudogene. The CDR3 runs to 16 residues. The CDR3 DNA follows: TGTGCAAGTCGCCCCCCGGGGCCGGGGAGGGATCAGCCCCAGCATTTT. The encoded protein is CASRPPGPGRDQPQHF.

This clone was recorded only once. V usage is TRBV19 and J usage is TRBJ1-2; D uncertain. The CDR3 has 14 residues. Trimming took 2 bases from V and 4 from J, leaving 11 bases between them. In germline, CDR1 is LNHDA, CDR2 SQIVND (reference sequence). In DNA, the CDR3 is TGTGCCAGTAGTATAAATGAGCGAATCTATGGCTACACCTTC. Translating gives CASSINERIYGYTF.

The V gene is TRBV18, the J gene TRBJ1-1, with D possibly matching TRBD1 (6 bases). V gave up 2 bases and J gave up 0 bases, with 16 bases separating them. The CDR3 is 17 amino acids. The germline CDR1 and CDR2 sequences are KGHSH and LQKENI. In DNA form, the CDR3 reads TGTGCCAGCTCACCAAATCAACAGGGACCGGTGAACACTGAAGCTTTCTTT. Protein: CASSPNQQGPVNTEAFF.

The chain joins TRBV5-1 to TRBJ2-7; 7 bases are a match to TRBD1. Trimming took 4 bases from V and 2 from J; bases not matched to a gene: 6. The CDR3 has 14 residues. CDR1 and CDR2 (germline): SGHRS, YFSETQ. Written as DNA, the CDR3 is TGCGCCAGCAGCCCCCGACAGGGTCCCTACGAGCAGTACTTC. It encodes CASSPRQGPYEQYF.

The CDR3 loop reads CASSTRQSYQETQYF. CDR3 sequence (DNA): TGCGCCAGCAGCACTCGACAGAGCTACCAAGAGACCCAGTACTTC. This rearrangement joins TRBV4-1 to TRBJ2-5, with D possibly being TRBD1 (5 bases). The CDR3 consists of 15 residues. Trimming took 5 bases from V and 0 from J, leaving 13 bases between them. Germline-derived CDR1 and CDR2 are MGHRA and YSYEKL.

This chain links TRBV29-1 with TRBJ2-7; 8 bases align to TRBD2. The length of the CDR3 is 13 residues. CDR1 is SQVTM and CDR2 is ANQGSEA in the germline V gene. V shed 5 bases and J 3 bases; nucleotides not matched to a gene: 6. The CDR3 here is CSVSSLADYEQYF. The CDR3 coding sequence is TGCAGCGTTTCCTCACTAGCGGACTACGAGCAGTACTTC.

The J gene is TRBJ1-2, the V gene TRBV29-1, with 12 bases that match TRBD1. The CDR3 runs to 13 residues. Germline V gene lookup returns CDR1 SQVTM and CDR2 ANQGSEA. V lost 6 bases to trimming and J lost 8 bases; unmatched junction nucleotides: 7. Written as DNA, the CDR3 is TGCAGCGTGCCGGGACAGGGGGCAGAAGGCTACACCTTC. This encodes CSVPGQGAEGYTF.

The V gene is TRBV19, the J gene TRBJ2-6; 7 nucleotides match TRBD2. Germline CDR1 LNHDA, CDR2 SQIVND (reference sequence). Trimming took 5 bases from V and 2 from J; bases not matched to a gene: 12. This CDR3 is 18 amino acids long. In DNA form, the CDR3 reads TGTGCCAGTAGTCCCGGGGGGAGCCGGATCCCTGGGGCCAACGTCCTGACTTTC. Its translation is CASSPGGSRIPGANVLTF.

The chain couples TRBV6-5 to TRBJ2-1; 9 positions agree with TRBD1. The ends lost 6 bases at V and 6 bases at J; junction bases unmatched: 6. The CDR3 is 14 amino acids. Germline V lookup: CDR1 MNHEY, CDR2 SVGAGI. CDR3 sequence: CASRGTGKGNEQFF. In DNA form, the CDR3 reads TGTGCCAGCAGAGGGACAGGGAAGGGCAATGAGCAGTTCTTC.

The genes are TRBV7-2 and TRBJ1-4, with 7 bases aligning to TRBD1. This CDR3 is built from 15 residues. The germline V gene encodes CDR1 SGHTA and CDR2 FQGNSA. The J segment lost 4 bases and the V segment lost 3 bases, leaving 5 bases of the junction unmatched. The CDR3 DNA follows: TGTGCCAGCAGCTTTTGGGACAGAGTTAATGAAAAACTGTTTTTT. Translating gives CASSFWDRVNEKLFF.

J is TRBJ1-1 and V is TRBV19; D remains unclear. Trimming removed 3 bases from V and 6 bases from J, with 14 bases in between. From germline, CDR1 is LNHDA and CDR2 SQIVND (reference sequence). This CDR3 has 14 residues. The CDR3 sequence: CASSILSVGAEAFF. The CDR3 nucleotides are TGTGCCAGTAGTATTCTTTCAGTCGGAGCTGAAGCTTTCTTT.

The CDR3 DNA follows: TGTGCCACCAGCAGAGTCGTCGGGACAGACAATGAGCAGTTCTTC. Translating it yields CATSRVVGTDNEQFF. The chain uses TRBV15 and TRBJ2-1; TRBD1 agrees at 7 bases. There are 15 residues in the CDR3. Germline CDR1 LNHNV, CDR2 YYDKDF (reference sequence). Germline trimming cut 1 base from V and 5 bases from J; bases unmatched to any gene: 5.

The rearrangement uses TRBV29-1 and TRBJ1-2, with TRBD1 matching over 9 bases. This CDR3 spans 14 amino acids. V shed 2 bases and J 7 bases; nucleotides not matched to a gene: 8. Germline V lookup: CDR1 SQVTM, CDR2 ANQGSEA. CDR3 residues: CSVEPTGGTLGYTF. The CDR3 coding sequence is TGCAGCGTTGAACCGACAGGGGGAACTCTTGGCTACACCTTC.

This chain connects TRBV9 to TRBJ2-3; D perhaps matches TRBD2 (6 bases). The CDR3 extends over 15 amino acids. Per the germline V gene, CDR1 is SGDLS and CDR2 is YYNGEE. With 0 bases removed from V and 4 bases from J, the gap between germline ends came to 12 bases. This chain's CDR3 is CASSVATASADTQYF. The CDR3 bases are TGTGCCAGCAGCGTAGCTACGGCTAGCGCAGATACGCAGTATTTT.

The V call is TRBV30, the J call TRBJ2-3, with TRBD2 as a possible D gene (5 bases). Germline V CDR1 and CDR2: GTSNPN, SVGIG (reference sequence). CDR3 length: 14 residues. V was cut by 0 bases and J by 6 bases, with 13 bases left in between. The CDR3 bases are TGTGCCTGGAGTGTCCGGCTAGCTGGGGATACGCAGTATTTT. As protein: CAWSVRLAGDTQYF. The whole variable domain, remainder taken from reference TRBV30 and TRBJ2-3, is SQTIHQWPATLVQPVGSPLSLECTVEGTSNPNLYWYRQAAGRGLQLLFYSVGIGQISSEVPQNLSASRPQDRQFILSSKKLLLSDSGFYLCAWSVRLAGDTQYFGPGTRLTVL.

DNA of the CDR3: TGTGCCAGACGGAGGCGGGAGGGCGGAACAGATACGCAGTATTTT. It encodes CARRRREGGTDTQYF. J is TRBJ2-3 and V is TRBV6-4; 9 bases map to TRBD2. J gave up 3 bases and V 9 bases, and 10 bases lay outside the gene matches. Germline assignment: CDR1 MRHNA and CDR2 SNTAGT. CDR3 length equals 15 residues.

This chain uses TRBV5-1 with TRBJ2-2; possibly TRBD2 for D (6 bases). V shed 0 bases and J shed 8 bases, with 8 bases lying between them. CDR1 and CDR2 from the germline V gene are SGHRS and YFSETQ. This CDR3 comprises 13 residues. CDR3 amino acids: CASSLGREGELFF. The CDR3 DNA follows: TGCGCCAGCAGCTTGGGCCGGGAGGGGGAGCTGTTTTTT.

This clone was seen once. The V gene is TRBV5-1, the J gene TRBJ1-1; D unclear. The CDR3 consists of 15 residues. The germline gives CDR1 SGHRS, CDR2 YFSETQ. V lost 1 base and J lost 1, with 11 bases in between. The CDR3 sequence is CASSLYVGQNTEAFF. As DNA, the CDR3 is TGCGCCAGCAGCTTGTATGTGGGCCAGAACACTGAAGCTTTCTTT.

This CDR3 reads CASSLRPGYNEQFF. DNA of the CDR3: TGTGCCAGCAGCCTTCGCCCAGGTTACAATGAGCAGTTCTTC. The chain has TRBV9 and TRBJ2-1, with no clear D. The ends were cut back, 4 bases at V and 4 bases at J, with 12 bases in the middle. The germline CDR1 and CDR2 sequences are SGDLS and YYNGEE. The CDR3 has 14 residues. The entire variable domain, with the rest obtained from reference TRBV9 and TRBJ2-1, is as follows: DSGVTQTPKHLITATGQRVTLRCSPRSGDLSVYWYQQSLDQGLQFLIQYYNGEERAKGNILERFSAQQFPDLHSELNLSSLELGDSALYFCASSLRPGYNEQFFGPGTRLTVL.